This T cell receptor beta chain was profiled in a study of post-analysis software for immune sequencing data. This CDR3 has 12 amino acids. CDR1 and CDR2 (germline): DFQATT, SNEGSKA (reference sequence). Regarding the study as a whole: People with multiple sclerosis had a significantly lower normalized Chao1 diversity than controls did. A few TRBV segments occurring more often in patients than controls included TRBV5-6, TRBV5-1 and TRBV20-1.

TCR beta libraries were prepared from cDNA with unique molecular identifiers. Yield was roughly 0.5 million cDNA molecules from around 1 to 9.1 million T cells. Via MiXCR, TCRdb re-called the PCR reads, giving one row per CDR3 protein. The sample lists fewer than 850,000 distinct CDR3 sequences, about 27% occurring once. This clonotype has just a few counts. What it binds is not known. What was sequenced was blood. This chain joins TRBV20-1 and TRBJ2-7; 9 positions match TRBD1. This TCR derives from a girl aged 5 to 17 with multiple sclerosis. The CDR3 DNA reads TGCAGCGTTGGACAGGGGTCAAATGAGCAGTACTTC. Translation: CSVGQGSNEQYF.